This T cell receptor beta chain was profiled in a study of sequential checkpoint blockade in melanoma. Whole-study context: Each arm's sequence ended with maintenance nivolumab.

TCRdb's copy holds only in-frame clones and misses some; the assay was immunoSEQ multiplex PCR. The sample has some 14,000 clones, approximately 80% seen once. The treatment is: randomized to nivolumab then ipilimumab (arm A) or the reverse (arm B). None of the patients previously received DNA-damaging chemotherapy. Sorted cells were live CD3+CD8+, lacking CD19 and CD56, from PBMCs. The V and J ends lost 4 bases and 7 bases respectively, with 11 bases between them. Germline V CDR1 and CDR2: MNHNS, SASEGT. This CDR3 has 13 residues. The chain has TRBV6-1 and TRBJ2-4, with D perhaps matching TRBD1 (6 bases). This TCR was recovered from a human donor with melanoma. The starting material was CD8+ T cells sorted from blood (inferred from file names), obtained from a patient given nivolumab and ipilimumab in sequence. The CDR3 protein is CASSGDNLNIQYF. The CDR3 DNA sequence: TGTGCCAGCAGTGGGGACAATCTGAACATTCAGTACTTC.